What follows are 28 T cell receptor beta chains derived from one specimen sequenced in a study of early T cells in non-severe SARS-CoV-2 infection. TCRdb reprocessed the 5' RACE reads with MiXCR, giving one entry per CDR3 protein. This table holds 55,000 to 75,000 distinct CDR3 sequences, 6.5% to 8.5% found once. The sample comprised whole blood. The source is an adult who was a healthcare worker with PCR-confirmed SARS-CoV-2 infection or an uninfected control (not recorded which).

J is TRBJ2-7 and V is TRBV11-3; D is possibly TRBD1 (6 bases). The CDR3 runs 14 residues. V lost 3 bases, J lost 0 bases, and 9 bases lay in between. Germline loops: CDR1 SGHNT, CDR2 YENEEA. CDR3 sequence: CASSLGASSYEQYF. The CDR3 nucleotides are TGTGCCAGCAGCTTGGGGGCGAGCTCCTACGAGCAGTACTTC.

The chain couples TRBV19 to TRBJ2-1; 8 bases match TRBD2. V lost 4 bases and J lost 10; bases outside the gene matches: 12. The CDR3 totals 15 residues. The V gene's germline CDR1 is LNHDA and CDR2 SQIVND (reference sequence). For the CDR3, the DNA is TGTGCCAGTAGTACGGTTGCTGTTAGCGGGACAGAGCAGTTCTTC. It specifies CASSTVAVSGTEQFF.

In this sample, this clonotype turned up a few times. V is TRBV6-4 and J is TRBJ1-3, with unresolved D. CDR1 and CDR2 (germline): MRHNA, SNTAGT. Trimming left V 6 bases short and J 0 bases short, with 9 bases between. CDR3 length: 14 residues. DNA of the CDR3: TGTGCCAGCAGCCTCGCGGGCTCTGGAAACACCATATATTTT. As protein: CASSLAGSGNTIYF.

The V and J genes are TRBV7-2 and TRBJ2-5; 8 nucleotides agree with TRBD1. Germline trimming cut 2 bases from V and 3 bases from J; bases unmatched to any gene: 5. There are 15 residues in the CDR3. Germline CDR1 reads SGHTA; CDR2 reads FQGNSA. CDR3 sequence reads: CASSLFRGREETQYF. In nucleotides, the CDR3 is TGTGCCAGCAGCTTATTCAGGGGGCGAGAAGAGACCCAGTACTTC.

This clonotype was observed a handful of times. J is TRBJ1-6 and V is TRBV12-3 or TRBV12-4; D ambiguous. V was clipped by 4 bases and J by 7 bases, with 11 bases between them. CDR3 size: 14 residues. The CDR3 here is CASSSSYGNSPLHF. CDR3 DNA: TGTGCCAGCAGTTCAAGCTACGGGAATTCACCCCTCCACTTT.

The table lists this clonotype with a few counts. The rearrangement joins TRBV20-1 to TRBJ2-3, with 10 bases identical to TRBD2. With V trimmed by 6 bases and J by 7 bases, 7 bases remained unmatched. The germline V gene has CDR1 DFQATT and CDR2 SNEGSKA (reference sequence). The CDR3 extends over 13 amino acids. The CDR3 reads CSAPLAGLNTQYF. In DNA form, the CDR3 reads TGCAGTGCGCCACTAGCGGGATTGAATACGCAGTATTTT.

This clonotype was seen only a few times. The rearrangement joins TRBV29-1 to TRBJ2-1; TRBD2 matches 9 bases. Germline CDR1 SQVTM, CDR2 ANQGSEA. The junction had 12 bases not matched to a gene; V was cut back by 6 bases and J by 6 bases. CDR3 length: 15 amino acids. DNA for the CDR3: TGCAGCGTATTCTCCTTAGCGGGAGCGGTCAATGAGCAGTTCTTC. Its translation: CSVFSLAGAVNEQFF.

This clonotype showed up just a few times. This rearrangement joins TRBV18 to TRBJ2-1; possible D gene TRBD2, 6 bases. From germline, CDR1 is KGHSH and CDR2 LQKENI. V gave up 5 bases and J gave up 0 bases, with 17 bases separating them. The CDR3 has 17 residues. This CDR3 is CASSDRDFLSSYNEQFF. The CDR3 bases are TGTGCCAGCTCAGACCGGGACTTTTTGAGCTCCTACAATGAGCAGTTCTTC.

This clonotype has at least ten counts. The chain recombines TRBV2 with TRBJ2-1, with a possible D match to TRBD2 (5 bases). V gave up 7 bases and J gave up 6 bases, with 13 bases separating them. CDR1 and CDR2 (germline): SNHLY, FYNNEI. This CDR3 comprises 13 residues. CDR3 sequence reads: CASITGRSNEQFF. The DNA of the CDR3 is TGTGCCAGCATTACGGGAAGGAGCAATGAGCAGTTCTTC.

The chain joins TRBV29-1 to TRBJ2-5; no definite D call. V was cut by 3 bases and J by 2 bases, with 13 bases left in between. This CDR3 region has 14 residues. CDR1 is SQVTM, CDR2 ANQGSEA, per germline. The CDR3 loop reads CSVEKHKIQETQYF. The CDR3 DNA sequence: TGCAGCGTTGAGAAACATAAGATTCAAGAGACCCAGTACTTC.

The genes are TRBV27 and TRBJ2-5, with TRBD1 identical over 8 bases. Germline loops: CDR1 MNHEY, CDR2 SMNVEV (reference sequence). The CDR3 covers 14 residues. V was pared by 4 bases and J by 4 bases, with 5 bases of the junction left unmatched. CDR3 region: CASSSRTGLETQYF. The CDR3 DNA sequence: TGTGCCAGCAGTTCACGGACAGGGCTAGAGACCCAGTACTTC.

This clonotype was observed many times. This chain connects TRBV11-2 to TRBJ2-2, with no clear D. CDR1 is SGHAT, CDR2 FQNNGV, per germline. Trimming pared 5 bases from V and 4 bases from J, leaving 11 bases between. The CDR3 consists of 14 residues. The chain's CDR3 is CASSPSRVTGELFF. DNA of the CDR3: TGTGCCAGCAGCCCCTCTCGGGTCACCGGGGAGCTGTTTTTT.

V usage is TRBV20-1 and J usage is TRBJ2-7, with 10 bases matching TRBD1. The CDR3 extends over 13 amino acids. Germline V gives CDR1 DFQATT, CDR2 SNEGSKA (reference sequence). The ends lost 5 bases at V and 6 bases at J; junction bases unmatched: 7. Written as DNA, the CDR3 is TGCAGTGCTGCCGGGACAGGGGACCGCGAGCAGTACTTC. It codes for CSAAGTGDREQYF.

This chain uses TRBV3-1 with TRBJ2-7; D call uncertain. Germline V CDR1 and CDR2: LGHDT, YNNKEL (reference sequence). The CDR3 has 14 residues. The V gene lost 0 bases and the J gene lost 2 bases, with 8 bases spanning the gap. DNA of the CDR3: TGTGCCAGCAGCCAAGATTTAGGACCCTACGAGCAGTACTTC. Protein product: CASSQDLGPYEQYF.

There are many counts of this clonotype. This sequence joins TRBV4-2 and TRBJ2-1; 10 nucleotides match TRBD1. Germline assignment: CDR1 LGHNA and CDR2 YNFKEQ. The V and J ends lost 3 bases and 7 bases, in that order; junction bases with no gene match: 6. CDR3 size: 15 residues. In nucleotides, the CDR3 is TGTGCCAGCAGCCATCAGGACAGGGGGGTGAATGAGCAGTTCTTC. Protein sequence: CASSHQDRGVNEQFF.

The count of this clonotype is one. The V call is TRBV5-6, the J call TRBJ2-7, with a tentative D call TRBD2 (5 bases). The CDR3 runs 15 residues. The germline CDR1 and CDR2 sequences are SGHDT and YYEEEE. V dropped 4 bases and J dropped 4 bases, with 18 bases sitting between them. CDR3 sequence (DNA): TGTGCCAGCAGCCGATCTGAGAGGGTCCTTTACGAGCAGTACTTC. Its protein product is CASSRSERVLYEQYF.

This chain links TRBV28 with TRBJ2-1; D not resolved. Germline V gene sequence: CDR1 MDHEN, CDR2 SYDVKM. The CDR3 runs 15 residues. Between the trimmed V and J ends, which lost 2 bases and 0 bases, there was a span of 8 bases. CDR3 coding DNA: TGTGCCAGCAGTTTAAGCTTTTCCTCCTACAATGAGCAGTTCTTC. As protein: CASSLSFSSYNEQFF.

The chain couples TRBV28 to TRBJ2-1; D gene unclear. The V gene lost 6 bases and the J gene lost 10 bases, with 13 bases spanning the gap. Germline V gene sequence: CDR1 MDHEN, CDR2 SYDVKM. The CDR3 totals 12 residues. This CDR3 reads CASRPSFWEQFF. CDR3 DNA sequence: TGTGCCAGCAGGCCCTCCTTTTGGGAGCAGTTCTTC.

The chain has TRBV14 and TRBJ2-1; D gene uncertain. V was trimmed by 0 bases and J by 14 bases, leaving 14 bases between them. The CDR3 loop spans 13 amino acids. CDR1 and CDR2 from the germline V gene are SGHDN and FVKESK. CDR3 DNA: TGTGCCAGCAGCCAAGATTACACGGTGGGTGAGTTCTTC. It yields the protein CASSQDYTVGEFF.

This clonotype occurred a few times. This chain connects TRBV5-1 to TRBJ2-1; possibly TRBD2 for D (5 bases). The V gene's germline CDR1 is SGHRS and CDR2 YFSETQ. Trimming took 0 bases from V and 6 from J, leaving 16 bases between them. This CDR3 is built from 16 residues. The CDR3 nucleotides are TGCGCCAGCAGCTTGGATCCGGCGGGTGGTGGCAATGAGCAGTTCTTC. Its protein product is CASSLDPAGGGNEQFF.

This clonotype was detected many times. The chain recombines TRBV29-1 with TRBJ1-1; 7 nucleotides match TRBD1. The V segment lost 4 bases and the J segment 1 base; nucleotides outside the gene matches: 3. The V gene's germline CDR1 is SQVTM and CDR2 ANQGSEA. This CDR3 has 13 residues. Here the CDR3 DNA reads TGCAGCGTTGCACAGGGGCGGAACACTGAAGCTTTCTTT. As protein: CSVAQGRNTEAFF.

The chain links TRBV7-8 to TRBJ2-1; D may be TRBD2 (5 bases). The CDR3 is made up of 14 amino acids. Germline V CDR1 and CDR2: SGHVS, FQNEAQ. The germline V and J ends were trimmed by 0 bases and 3 bases, with 6 bases remaining between them. The CDR3 DNA follows: TGTGCCAGCAGCTTAGCGGAGGTCTACAATGAGCAGTTCTTC. This sequence encodes CASSLAEVYNEQFF.

This clonotype has only a few counts. V and J are TRBV24-1 and TRBJ1-1, with D perhaps TRBD1 (5 bases). The CDR3 is made up of 14 amino acids. Trimming stripped 9 bases from V and 0 bases from J, with 13 bases between. Germline-derived CDR1 and CDR2 are KGHDR and SFDVKD. The CDR3: CATSIGGMNTEAFF. The CDR3 region has the DNA TGTGCCACCTCCATCGGGGGGATGAACACTGAAGCTTTCTTT.

This clonotype was observed many times. The J gene is TRBJ2-6, the V gene TRBV28; 7 bases match TRBD1. The CDR3 has 14 amino acids. The germline V gene encodes CDR1 MDHEN and CDR2 SYDVKM. J was trimmed by 1 base and V by 10 bases; bases with no gene match: 4. The CDR3 DNA reads TGTGCCACCCACAGGGGTTCTGGGGCCAACGTCCTGACTTTC. Protein product: CATHRGSGANVLTF.

There are a few counts of this clonotype. J is TRBJ2-7 and V is TRBV20-1; D is ambiguous. V dropped 0 bases and J dropped 7 bases, with 10 bases sitting between them. Germline values: CDR1 DFQATT, CDR2 SNEGSKA (reference sequence). CDR3 length: 12 amino acids. This CDR3 reads CSARDRFGEQYF. DNA for the CDR3: TGCAGTGCTAGAGATAGGTTCGGTGAGCAGTACTTC.

V gene TRBV11-2 combines with J gene TRBJ2-3; the D is unclear. The V end lost 5 bases, the J end lost 5 bases, and 8 bases lay between the germline ends. CDR1 and CDR2 from the germline V gene are SGHAT and FQNNGV. This CDR3 is built from 12 residues. The CDR3 DNA reads as TGTGCCAGCAGCCAGTCCGGAGATACGCAGTATTTT. This encodes CASSQSGDTQYF.

The chain joins TRBV20-1 to TRBJ1-6, with 8 bases identical to TRBD1. The CDR3 loop spans 15 amino acids. Per germline, CDR1 DFQATT and CDR2 SNEGSKA (reference sequence). The V segment lost 2 bases and the J segment 9 bases; nucleotides outside the gene matches: 9. CDR3 in DNA: TGCAGTGCTAGAATCAACGGACAGGGCGTTTCACCCCTCCACTTT. Its translation is CSARINGQGVSPLHF.

The sample holds a few counts of this clonotype. The CDR3 spells CASSSRGELAGGEQFF. DNA for the CDR3: TGTGCCAGCAGTTCCCGGGGTGAGCTAGCGGGAGGCGAGCAGTTCTTC. The chain carries TRBV12-3 or TRBV12-4 and TRBJ2-1, with 11 bases fitting TRBD2. CDR3 length: 16 residues. The V segment lost 4 bases and the J segment 10 bases; nucleotides outside the gene matches: 12.